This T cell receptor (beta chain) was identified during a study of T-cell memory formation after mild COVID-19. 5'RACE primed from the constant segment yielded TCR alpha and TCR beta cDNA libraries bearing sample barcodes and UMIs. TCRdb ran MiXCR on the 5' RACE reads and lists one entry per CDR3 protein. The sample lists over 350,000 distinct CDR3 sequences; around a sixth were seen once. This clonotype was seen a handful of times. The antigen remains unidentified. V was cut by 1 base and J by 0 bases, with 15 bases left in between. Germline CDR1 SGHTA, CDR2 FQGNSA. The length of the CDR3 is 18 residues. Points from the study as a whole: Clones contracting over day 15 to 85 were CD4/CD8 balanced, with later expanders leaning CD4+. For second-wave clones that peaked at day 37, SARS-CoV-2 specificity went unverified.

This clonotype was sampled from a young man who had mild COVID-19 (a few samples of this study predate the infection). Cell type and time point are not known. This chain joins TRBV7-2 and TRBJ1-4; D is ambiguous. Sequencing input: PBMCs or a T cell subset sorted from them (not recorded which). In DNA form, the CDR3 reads TGTGCCAGCAGCTTAGTTGACCCGGCGCTTGCAACTAATGAAAAACTGTTTTTT. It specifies CASSLVDPALATNEKLFF. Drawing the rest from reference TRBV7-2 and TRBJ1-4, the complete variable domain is GAGVSQSPSNKVTEKGKDVELRCDPISGHTALYWYRQSLGQGLEFLIYFQGNSAPDKSGLPSDRFSAERTGGSVSTLTIQRTQQEDSAVYLCASSLVDPALATNEKLFFGSGTQLSVL.